This TCR beta chain stems from a study of beta chain features in type 1 diabetes. In the study overall: The study found patients and healthy donors alike in age, gender and cell yields. Study results and caveats: Shorter TCRB CDR3s, moderately but significantly so, marked every one of the four CD4+ subsets in Type 1 diabetes patients. Junctions at VDJ sites from type 1 diabetes patients had fewer insertions and more deletions.

Averaging approximately 120 mL, one heparinised blood draw came from each individual donor. What was sequenced were expressed TCRB transcripts, since all of the isolated RNA had been reverse transcribed. Sequencing was performed with immunoSEQ multiplex PCR; in TCRdb, only in-frame clones are kept and a portion is missing. The data show hundreds of thousands of clones, around 15% seen once. This clone was counted only a few times. Antigen unknown. The CDR3 runs to 11 residues. CDR1 is GTSNPN and CDR2 is SVGIG in the germline V gene (reference sequence). Trimming pared 5 bases from V and 6 bases from J, leaving 11 bases between.

Sequencing was carried out using naive CD4+ T cells from blood. The TCR originated in a man younger than 30 with type 1 diabetes. The rearrangement links TRBV30 to TRBJ2-7; tentatively, D is TRBD2 (5 bases). DNA of the CDR3: TGTGCCTGGGGGAGACTCGGCGAGCAGTACTTC. It specifies CAWGRLGEQYF.